The T cell receptor beta chain under discussion was sequenced for a study of shared clonotypes between healthy human individuals. About this clone itself: Its antigen is undetermined.

General observations from the study: About 5% was the fraction of naive CD4 clonotypes found shared across several donors.

The assay was immunoSEQ multiplex PCR, and TCRdb's table has in-frame clones only and misses some. The sample lists about 2.3 million clones; under 95% were seen once. V lost 5 bases, J lost 0 bases, and 5 bases stayed unmatched. The germline CDR1 and CDR2 sequences are MNHNS and SASEGT. The CDR3 is 15 amino acids. The source material was naive CD4+ T cells from PBMCs. Subset defined: CD45RA+ positively selected. This clonotype was obtained from a man between 18 and 35 years old in good health. Some clones in this sample may be carry-over from other donors' samples. This chain links TRBV6-1 with TRBJ1-1; 8 positions match TRBD1. CDR3 nucleotides: TGTGCCAGCAGTCAGACAGGGGTGATGAACACTGAAGCTTTCTTT. This translates into CASSQTGVMNTEAFF.